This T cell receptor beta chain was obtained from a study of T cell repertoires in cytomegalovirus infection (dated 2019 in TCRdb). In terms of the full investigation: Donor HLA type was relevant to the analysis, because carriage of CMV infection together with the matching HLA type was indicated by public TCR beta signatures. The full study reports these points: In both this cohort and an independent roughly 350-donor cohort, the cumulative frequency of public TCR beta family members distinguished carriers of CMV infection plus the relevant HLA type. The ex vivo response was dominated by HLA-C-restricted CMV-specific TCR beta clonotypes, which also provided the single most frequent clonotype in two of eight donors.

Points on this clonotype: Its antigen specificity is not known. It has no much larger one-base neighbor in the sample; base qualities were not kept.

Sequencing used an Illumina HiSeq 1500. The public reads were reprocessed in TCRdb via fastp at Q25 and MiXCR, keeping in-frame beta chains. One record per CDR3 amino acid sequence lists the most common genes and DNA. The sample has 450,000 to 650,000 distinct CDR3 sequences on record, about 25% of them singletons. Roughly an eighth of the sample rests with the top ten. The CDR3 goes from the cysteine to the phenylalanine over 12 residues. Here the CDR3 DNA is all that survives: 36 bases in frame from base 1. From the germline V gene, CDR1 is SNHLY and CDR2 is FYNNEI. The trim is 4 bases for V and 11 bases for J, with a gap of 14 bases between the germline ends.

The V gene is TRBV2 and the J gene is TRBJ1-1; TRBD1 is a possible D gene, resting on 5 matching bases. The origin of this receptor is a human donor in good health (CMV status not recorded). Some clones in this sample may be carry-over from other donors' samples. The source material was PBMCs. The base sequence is TGTGCCAGCAGTGGAGGGACCCCCCGCGCTTTCTTT. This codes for CASSGGTPRAFF.